Listed below are T cell receptor beta chains from one sample, sequenced in a study of OX40 agonist ivuxolimab in advanced cancers. Measured with immunoSEQ multiplex PCR; TCRdb has only the in-frame clones, and not every one. The profile shows 85,000 to 100,000 clones, 75% to 95% of them singletons. The sample consisted of CD4+ or CD8+ T cells sorted from blood, taken in a trial of the OX40 agonist ivuxolimab. These receptors all stem from an adult with an advanced solid tumor such as melanoma, head and neck, liver or kidney cancer. CDR3s include the opening cysteine and the closing phenylalanine or tryptophan. The D gene is left open where the match is weak. Clone size is given for some rows only: seen once, a few or many times, or a class if the clone is expanded.

J,V,D,size,CDR3,DNA
TRBJ2-1,TRBV7-9,TRBD2,-,CASSYQTGALAGVEQFF,TGTGCCAGCAGCTACCAAACAGGGGCCCTAGCGGGAGTTGAGCAGTTCTTC
TRBJ2-7,TRBV19,TRBD2,few,CASSIVPGGRSYEQYF,TGTGCCAGTAGTATAGTTCCTGGCGGGAGGAGCTACGAGCAGTACTTC
TRBJ1-1,TRBV7-9,-,once,CASSPRRFVGNTEAFF,TGTGCCAGCAGCCCTAGGCGGTTCGTCGGGAACACTGAAGCTTTCTTT
TRBJ2-5,TRBV29-1,-,-,CSAGIGPQETQYF,TGCAGCGCTGGGATAGGGCCTCAAGAGACCCAGTACTTC
TRBJ2-7,TRBV6-5,-,once,CASSYATYEQYF,TGTGCCAGCAGTTATGCCACTTACGAGCAGTACTTC
TRBJ2-2,TRBV6-5,-,-,CASSIPHGTGELFF,TGTGCCAGCAGTATCCCCCACGGGACCGGGGAGCTGTTTTTT
TRBJ2-1,TRBV7-3,TRBD2,once,CASSLTLRLAGAVNNEQFF,TGTGCCAGCAGCTTAACGTTGAGACTAGCGGGAGCCGTTAACAATGAGCAGTTCTTC
TRBJ1-1,TRBV6-5,-,-,CASSEGNMNTEAFF,TGTGCCAGCAGCGAAGGGAACATGAACACTGAAGCTTTCTTT
TRBJ2-1,TRBV7-9,-,-,CASSLEVNNNEQFF,TGTGCCAGCAGCTTAGAAGTAAATAACAATGAGCAGTTCTTC
TRBJ2-3,TRBV5-4,-,once,CASSSAGRTDTQYF,TGTGCCAGCAGCTCCGCCGGGCGCACAGATACGCAGTATTTT
TRBJ1-4,TRBV19,TRBD1,few,CASRPWTGSGEKLFF,TGTGCCAGTAGACCGTGGACAGGGAGTGGAGAAAAACTGTTTTTT
TRBJ2-7,TRBV6-1,-,-,CASSVKEYEQYF,TGTGCCAGCAGTGTAAAGGAGTACGAGCAGTACTTC
TRBJ2-1,TRBV18,TRBD2,-,CASSPSQRGIDEQFF,TGTGCCAGCTCACCATCCCAGCGGGGGATCGATGAGCAGTTCTTC
TRBJ2-2,TRBV6-4,-,-,CASSRDHANTGELFF,TGTGCCAGCTCCCGGGACCACGCGAACACCGGGGAGCTGTTTTTT
TRBJ2-7,TRBV5-1,TRBD2,-,CASSRTSGSIYEQYF,TGCGCCAGCAGCCGGACTAGCGGGAGTATCTACGAGCAGTACTTC
TRBJ2-3,TRBV25-1,-,once,CASSEYSRGTQYF,TGTGCCAGCAGTGAATACTCGCGGGGTACGCAGTATTTT
TRBJ2-7,TRBV5-1,TRBD1,-,CASSLGTGAMGREQYF,TGCGCCAGCAGCTTAGGGACAGGGGCTATGGGACGCGAGCAGTACTTC
TRBJ2-7,TRBV20-1,-,-,CSARLLYEQYF,TGCAGTGCTCGGCTCCTCTACGAGCAGTACTTC
TRBJ1-2,TRBV4-3,-,-,CASSQGGQGGFGYTF,TGCGCCAGCAGCCAAGGAGGACAAGGGGGGTTCGGCTACACCTTC
TRBJ2-3,TRBV7-9,-,once,CASSLGRTSTDTQYF,TGTGCCAGCAGCTTGGGTCGAACCAGCACAGATACGCAGTATTTT
TRBJ1-2,TRBV30,TRBD1,-,CAWSVGRGLSYTF,TGTGCCTGGAGTGTGGGCAGGGGGCTTAGCTACACCTTC
TRBJ2-5,TRBV5-1,TRBD2,medium-sized,CASSLPSGAQETQYF,TGCGCCAGCAGCTTGCCTAGCGGGGCGCAAGAGACCCAGTACTTC
TRBJ2-3,TRBV7-8,-,once,CASSQTRPGDTQYF,TGTGCCAGCAGCCAGACCCGGCCAGGAGATACGCAGTATTTT
TRBJ2-7,TRBV7-2,-,-,CASSLGWVKGYEQYF,TGTGCCAGCAGCTTAGGTTGGGTAAAGGGCTACGAGCAGTACTTC
TRBJ2-5,TRBV5-4,-,once,CASRADQLQETQYF,TGTGCCAGCAGGGCCGATCAGTTACAAGAGACCCAGTACTTC
TRBJ1-2,TRBV7-9,TRBD1,-,CASSSGTGGFGYTF,TGTGCCAGCAGCTCTGGGACAGGGGGCTTTGGCTACACCTTC
TRBJ2-5,TRBV19,-,-,CASSLGVGTWETQYF,TGTGCCAGTAGTTTAGGTGTTGGGACATGGGAGACCCAGTACTTC
TRBJ2-2,TRBV6-5,-,once,CASSYQNTGELFF,TGTGCCAGCAGTTACCAAAACACCGGGGAGCTGTTTTTT
TRBJ1-4,TRBV28,TRBD1,-,CASSPPGQLGGKLFF,TGTGCCAGCAGTCCCCCGGGACAGTTAGGAGGAAAACTGTTTTTT
TRBJ2-7,TRBV7-2,-,-,CASSFGQGSNEQYF,TGTGCCAGCAGCTTTGGGCAGGGGTCAAACGAGCAGTACTTC
TRBJ2-7,TRBV7-3,-,-,CASSLSVSYEQYF,TGTGCCAGCAGCTTATCAGTATCCTACGAGCAGTACTTC
TRBJ2-4,TRBV5-1,-,-,CASSLGSLAKNIQYF,TGCGCCAGCAGCTTGGGCAGTCTAGCCAAAAACATTCAGTACTTC
TRBJ2-7,TRBV2,-,-,CASSGRPPRYEQYF,TGTGCCAGCAGTGGTAGACCGCCCCGATACGAGCAGTACTTC
TRBJ1-5,TRBV5-1,-,-,CASSRTGESNQPQHF,TGCGCCAGCAGCCGGACCGGGGAAAGCAATCAGCCCCAGCATTTT
TRBJ2-7,TRBV19,TRBD1,-,CASRPGQGPYEQYF,TGTGCCAGTCGACCGGGACAGGGACCCTACGAGCAGTACTTC
TRBJ2-7,TRBV7-8,-,-,CASSLGTTLRIQQYF,TGTGCCAGCAGCTTAGGTACGACGCTGCGGATACAGCAGTACTTC
TRBJ1-1,TRBV6-5,TRBD1,-,CASRLQGTTEAFF,TGTGCCAGCAGGCTACAGGGGACCACTGAAGCTTTCTTT
TRBJ2-5,TRBV10-3,-,-,CAIRGGGQKQETQYF,TGTGCCATCAGAGGTGGAGGACAGAAGCAAGAGACCCAGTACTTC
TRBJ2-2,TRBV4-1,TRBD2,-,CASSQARGAVGELFF,TGCGCCAGCAGCCAAGCGCGGGGGGCGGTTGGGGAGCTGTTTTTT